Following are 3 T cell receptor beta chains from one sample sequenced in a study of prognosis after radiotherapy for stage I lung cancer. Genomic DNA was the source, and TCR beta CDR3 was amplified from it by two-round multiplex PCR. First-round PCR, the initial amplification, used primers specific to each TRBV and TRBJ gene. Each CDR3 protein gets one entry after TCRdb re-called the multiplex PCR reads with MiXCR. Of about 31,000 distinct CDR3 sequences detected, around 32% appear once; the ten largest clones hold roughly a third. The sequencing used PBMCs, collected before or after stereotactic body radiation therapy (not recorded which). The receptor source for this set is a donor aged 50 or older with non-small cell lung cancer.

This clonotype was found many times. This sequence may be a read error, since a much larger clone differs from it by one base. The V and J genes are TRBV7-6 and TRBJ2-7, with 7 bases matching TRBD1. In germline, CDR1 is SGHVS, CDR2 FNYEAQ. This CDR3 has 14 residues. CDR3 in amino acids: CASSLTSDRAEQHF. As DNA, the CDR3 is TGTGCCAGCAGCTTAACATCCGACAGGGCCGAGCAGCACTTC.

This clonotype was detected many times. The rearrangement joins TRBV5-4 to TRBJ2-3; 11 bases are shared with TRBD2. The CDR3 loop spans 16 amino acids. Germline trimming cut 2 bases from V and 0 bases from J; bases unmatched to any gene: 2. Looked up from germline, CDR1 is SGHNT and CDR2 is YYREEE (reference sequence). The CDR3 DNA sequence: TGTGCCAGCAGCTTTTGGACTAGCGGGAGCACAGATACGCAGTATTTT. Translating it yields CASSFWTSGSTDTQYF.

This clonotype has ten or more counts. V usage is TRBV3-1 and J usage is TRBJ1-1; the D is unclear. The germline gives CDR1 LGHDT, CDR2 YNNKEL (reference sequence). This CDR3 has 13 residues. Trimming took 4 bases from V and 1 from J, leaving 7 bases between them. The CDR3 reads CASSPHKNTEAFF. CDR3 DNA: TGTGCCAGCAGCCCCCACAAGAACACTGAAGCTTTCTTT.